This TCR beta chain came from a study of blood T cell repertoires in COVID-19. Study information: Researchers got acute and convalescent COVID-19 samples from the United States, Italy and Spain.

The table came from immunoSEQ multiplex PCR; TCRdb's copy has only in-frame clones and leaves some out. Among roughly 100,000 clones, about four fifths were seen once, and the ten largest hold 9.9%. This CDR3 has 16 residues. CDR1 is SGHRS and CDR2 is YFSETQ in the germline V gene. V lost 1 base and J 0 bases, leaving 11 bases between the germline ends. This TCR derives from a man aged 40-50 years with active or convalescent COVID-19. Specimen: peripheral blood. The chain carries TRBV5-1 and TRBJ1-3, with D unclear. The CDR3: CASSLSSFSSGNTIYF. The CDR3, as DNA: TGCGCCAGCAGCTTGTCATCTTTTAGCTCTGGAAACACCATATATTTT.